Sequencing of this T cell receptor beta chain was carried out in a study of blood T cell repertoires in COVID-19. Study details: Samples came from the United States, Italy and Spain, spanning acute and convalescent COVID-19. The cDNA or gDNA used as material had been derived from T cells, B-cell-depleted T cells, or PBMCs.

Germline V gene lookup returns CDR1 KGHSH and CDR2 LQKENI. The CDR3 consists of 14 residues. V trimming: 2 bases; J trimming: 4 bases; junction bases outside the gene matches: 2. As processed by the authors: Reference gene primers were amplified, and this amplification served to estimate nucleated cell counts. Only in-frame clones appear in the TCRdb table, and some are missing; sequencing was by immunoSEQ multiplex PCR. That table supplies the V and J calls and clone size; D and trimming were determined from the DNA. In the table there are about 140,000 clones, 60% to 85% of which are singletons. V usage is TRBV18 and J usage is TRBJ1-3; 7 bases line up with TRBD1. The specimen was peripheral blood. This TCR came from a man aged 45-65 years with acute or convalescent COVID-19. CDR3 loop: CASSPRGLGNTIYF. The CDR3 DNA reads as TGTGCCAGCTCACCAAGGGGGCTAGGAAACACCATATATTTT. The variable domain in full, completed from reference TRBV18 and TRBJ1-3, reads NAGVMQNPRHLVRRRGQEARLRCSPMKGHSHVYWYRQLPEEGLKFMVYLQKENIIDESGMPKERFSAEFPKEGPSILRIQQVVRGDSAAYFCASSPRGLGNTIYFGEGSWLTVV.